This paragraph reports one T cell receptor beta chain. It lacks a known antigen. Base qualities were left out, and no much larger clone turns up one base away. The V end loses 4 bases and the J end loses 10 bases, and a stretch of 17 bases separates them. The germline V gene sets CDR1 to MNHEY and CDR2 to SVGAGI. The CDR3 numbers 14 residues from cysteine through phenylalanine. Left in the record is the CDR3 DNA by itself, 42 bases read in frame from the first base. To prepare the library, the immunoSEQ multiplex PCR assay was applied. For most patients, genomic DNA was isolated with the Qiagen DNeasy Blood and Tissue Kit and sent frozen to Adaptive Biotechnologies for TCR sequencing. For most patients, high-throughput TCR-beta CDR3 sequencing of genomic DNA was performed by Adaptive Biotechnologies. The study's own analysis went as follows. TCR sequencing data for more than 15 patients were retrieved from Adaptive's ImmunoSEQ software; three other patients were processed with MiXCR and VDJtools. To correct CD4 versus CD8 sorting errors, any sequence found in both subsets at a frequency ratio below 5:1 was removed. CDR3 nucleotide sequences shared between donor and recipient were removed because the origin of such sequences could not be assigned. To count as alloreactive, a clone needed at least 2-fold expansion over unstimulated cells and a minimum CFSE-low frequency of 0.002% (template counts) or 0.001% (read counts). A clone was considered mappable if detected in the sequenced pre-transplant spleen, lymph node, or MLR CFSE-low populations of the donor or recipient. The cumulative frequency of alloreactive clones was calculated as a percentage of all sequences, weighted by copy number. Sourced from immuneACCESS, this table was stored by TCRdb with only in-frame sequences that have V and J called. A share of the clones is absent; for the studies checked, an unresolved V gene accounts for under half, and the remainder has no known explanation. V and J calls and clone size are given by that table; D and trimming were obtained from the DNA. In all, the sample holds about 70,000 clones, and about 90% of those were seen once. The top ten hold about 1.3% of the sample.

This sample is drawn from a study of graft-versus-host responses after intestinal transplantation (dated by TCRdb to the early 2020s). Background for the entire study: The transplants that recipients got were multivisceral, liver-intestinal, or isolated intestinal. Anti-thymocyte globulin induction was given to all recipients, followed by maintenance tacrolimus and steroids for 2 to 4 years. Graft-versus-host and host-versus-graft alloreactive T cell clones were tracked in the graft, circulation and bone marrow after intestinal transplantation using bulk TCR-beta CDR3 sequencing. Alloreactive clones were identified by sequencing pre-transplant mixed lymphocyte reaction products and comparing these products with unstimulated pre-transplant donor and recipient T cells. A cohort of about 26 intestinal transplant recipients, including one retransplant, was enrolled, and a few patients lacking pretransplant specimens were excluded. Donor T cell macrochimerism was defined as a peak of at least 4% donor T cells among recipient peripheral blood mononuclear cells. Rather than going through the commercial service, samples from three later patients were sequenced in-house on an Illumina MiSeq and processed with MiXCR. General findings and caveats noted by the study authors: In patients with donor T cell macrochimerism, the allografts had high GvH to HvG T cell clonal ratios. Early after transplant, peak levels of circulating GvH clones were found to be associated with declines in HvG clones. Conclusions were limited by the relatively low number and heterogeneity of intestinal transplant patients. GvH clones were detected in recipient bone marrow, and some of these GvH clones were observed earlier in ileal mucosa or blood, consistent with an intestinal mucosal origin.

The time point label, read with the paper, signifies: cells obtained before transplantation from donor or recipient. CD3+CD4+ and CD3+CD8+ populations were FACS-sorted from unstimulated pre-transplant donor and recipient cells taken from spleen or lymph nodes. The clonotype comes from a human donor who received an intestinal transplant. Sequencing used unstimulated CD8+ T cells sorted from spleen or lymph node cells, obtained before intestinal transplant. The rearrangement joined TRBV6-5 to TRBJ2-1, with a tentative D gene TRBD2 over 5 matching bases. The nucleotides read TGTGCCAGCAGTTTGGTTGGCGGTCCGGGGGAGCAGTTCTTC. Translated, this gives CASSLVGGPGEQFF.